This TCR beta chain was identified in a study of neoadjuvant nivolumab and ipilimumab in lung cancer. Background on the study: Patients got nivolumab 3 mg/kg on days 1, 15 and 29; combination added ipilimumab 1 mg/kg day 1. Findings of the study overall: TCR receptors were sequenced in few samples. Resected-tumor TCR richness correlated positively with pretherapy blood richness. Only two of four nivolumab-treated tumors gained richness and clonality by surgery.

As for this clone: What it recognizes is unknown.

V lost 7 bases and J 1 base, leaving 14 bases between the germline ends. CDR1 is SGHAT, CDR2 FQDESV, per germline (reference sequence). The CDR3 covers 15 residues. Sequencing used immunoSEQ multiplex PCR; TCRdb keeps in-frame clones, though not all of them. The sample yields about 3,600 clones, about 80% seen once. This TCR was recovered from an adult with non-small cell lung cancer. This rearrangement joins TRBV11-1 to TRBJ2-1; no clear D. This sample comprised peripheral blood, obtained after neoadjuvant nivolumab, alone or with ipilimumab, at or shortly before surgery. DNA for the CDR3: TGTGCCAGCACCACCTCTTGGGGATCCTACAATGAGCAGTTCTTC. The encoded protein is CASTTSWGSYNEQFF. Filled out from reference TRBV11-1 and TRBJ2-1, the complete variable domain reads EAEVAQSPRYKITEKSQAVAFWCDPISGHATLYWYRQILGQGPELLVQFQDESVVDDSQLPKDRFSAERLKGVDSTLKIQPAELGDSAMYLCASTTSWGSYNEQFFGPGTRLTVL.